This TCR beta chain was retrieved from a study of neoadjuvant nivolumab and ipilimumab in lung cancer. Trimming at V came to 3 bases and at J to 3 bases, leaving 7 bases not matched to a gene. This CDR3 comprises 15 residues. Germline-derived CDR1 and CDR2 are LNHDA and SQIVND (reference sequence). Sequenced by immunoSEQ multiplex PCR; TCRdb stores in-frame clones only, minus some. The sample yields 7,500 to 10,000 clones, approximately 85% seen once. The TCR sequence derives from an adult with non-small cell lung cancer. Sequenced material: peripheral blood, taken before neoadjuvant nivolumab, alone or with ipilimumab. The rearrangement uses TRBV19 and TRBJ1-2, with 7 bases matching TRBD1. The CDR3 coding sequence is TGTGCCAGTAGTATGCGACAGGGAGGAGACTATGGCTACACCTTC. Its protein product is CASSMRQGGDYGYTF.